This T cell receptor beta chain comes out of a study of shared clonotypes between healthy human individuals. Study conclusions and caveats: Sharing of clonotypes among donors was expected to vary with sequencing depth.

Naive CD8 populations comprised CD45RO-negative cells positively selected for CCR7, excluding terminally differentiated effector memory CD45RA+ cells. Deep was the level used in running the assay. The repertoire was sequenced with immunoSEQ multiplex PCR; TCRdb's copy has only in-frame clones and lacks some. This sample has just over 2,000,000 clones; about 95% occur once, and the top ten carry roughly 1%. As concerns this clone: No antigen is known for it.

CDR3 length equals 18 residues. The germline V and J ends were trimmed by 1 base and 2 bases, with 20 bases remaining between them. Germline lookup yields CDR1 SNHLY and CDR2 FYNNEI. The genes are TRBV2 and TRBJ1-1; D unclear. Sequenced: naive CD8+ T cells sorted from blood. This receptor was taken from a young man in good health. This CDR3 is CASSEGSGLREANTEAFF. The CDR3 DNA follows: TGTGCCAGCAGTGAAGGCTCGGGCCTAAGGGAGGCCAACACTGAAGCTTTCTTT.